The rows below give T cell receptor beta chains drawn from one sample of a study of blood T cell repertoires in COVID-19. Repertoires were generated with immunoSEQ multiplex PCR, while TCRdb's copy carries only in-frame clones and drops some. Among nearly 90,000 clones, about 91% were seen once, and the ten largest hold about 0.51%. The sequenced sample consisted of peripheral blood. The receptors originated from a man aged 55 to 70 with acute or convalescent COVID-19. Both conserved end residues are trimmed from each CDR3. Fields, in order: V gene, J gene, CDR3 protein.

TRBV6-5	TRBJ2-6	ASRQGGGVLT
TRBV14	TRBJ2-7	ASSQEGGAWREQY
TRBV20-1	TRBJ2-1	SARLIGQF
TRBV5-6	TRBJ1-6	ASSYTEAYNSPLH
TRBV3-1/TRBV3-2	TRBJ1-1	ASSQGSGGNTEAF
TRBV29-1	TRBJ1-5	SAGQGADQPQH
TRBV27	TRBJ1-2	ASSPSAGFGYT
TRBV19	TRBJ2-3	ASRIGGAGQDTQY
TRBV5-1	TRBJ2-5	ASANGGGSETQY
TRBV7-3	TRBJ2-3	ASSFRLAGGADTQY
TRBV5-1	TRBJ2-7	ASSLSSGRYEQY
TRBV19	TRBJ2-7	ASSSGHIGTGIGISGEQY
TRBV9	TRBJ2-2	ASSDYRGLGGELF
TRBV15	TRBJ1-2	ATSRDRGPPYGYT
TRBV7-2	TRBJ2-3	ASSQTGAGDTQY
TRBV9	TRBJ2-2	ASSVAGGFLTGELF
TRBV3-1/TRBV3-2	TRBJ2-3	ASSQRRGETSTDTQY
TRBV24-1	TRBJ2-3	ATSDFRVAGDTQY
TRBV30	TRBJ1-2	AWSVGQGTSGYT
TRBV5-5	TRBJ2-7	ASSLAFGVGYEQY
TRBV7-3	TRBJ2-2	ASRTANTGELF
TRBV5-1	TRBJ1-1	ASSSRTGQTEAF
TRBV2	TRBJ1-5	ASSVDRVSNQPQH
TRBV5-1	TRBJ2-7	ASAGVVLDEQY
TRBV27	TRBJ2-1	ASSTRTGFYNEQF
TRBV19	TRBJ1-3	ASGNSGNTIY
TRBV14	TRBJ2-7	ASSQAGGGTYEQY
TRBV11-2	TRBJ2-5	ASSLGVRGSGYQETQY
TRBV10-3	TRBJ1-2	AISDGTGPD
TRBV29-1	TRBJ1-2	SVESRPSRRGYT
TRBV11-2	TRBJ2-1	ASSTRLAGDEQF
TRBV11-3	TRBJ2-5	ASSLGGGREETQY
TRBV21-1	TRBJ1-4	ASSEAEGIATNEKLF
TRBV19	TRBJ1-6	ASSIRGQAGNTLH
TRBV6-1	TRBJ1-4	ASSETDGGDEKLF
TRBV7-9	TRBJ1-5	ASSSRQNQPQH
TRBV4-1	TRBJ2-7	ASSPRTSDQNEQY
TRBV25-1	TRBJ2-1	ASSLWTGGSNEQF
TRBV27	TRBJ2-7	ASSSIAGQRYEQY
TRBV5-1	TRBJ2-7	ASSLVGQGSYEQY
TRBV7-3	TRBJ2-3	ASSTLSGSTDTQY
TRBV27	TRBJ1-1	ASTTYSNTEAF